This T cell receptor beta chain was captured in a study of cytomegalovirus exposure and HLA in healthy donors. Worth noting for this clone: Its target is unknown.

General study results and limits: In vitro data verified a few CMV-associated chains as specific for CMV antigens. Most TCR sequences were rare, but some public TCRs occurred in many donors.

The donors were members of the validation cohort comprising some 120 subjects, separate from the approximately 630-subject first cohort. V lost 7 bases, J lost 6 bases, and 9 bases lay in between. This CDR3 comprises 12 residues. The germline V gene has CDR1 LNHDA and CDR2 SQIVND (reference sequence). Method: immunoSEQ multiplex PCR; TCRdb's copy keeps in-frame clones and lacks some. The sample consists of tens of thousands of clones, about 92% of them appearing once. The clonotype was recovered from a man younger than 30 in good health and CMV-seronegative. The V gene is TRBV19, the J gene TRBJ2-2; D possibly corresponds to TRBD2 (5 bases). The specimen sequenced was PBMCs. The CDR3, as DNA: TGTGCCAGTAAATACGGGGCCGGGGAGCTGTTTTTT. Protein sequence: CASKYGAGELFF.